The TCR beta chain under discussion was sequenced for a study of OX40 agonist ivuxolimab in advanced cancers. In the study overall: An agonistic anti-OX40 (CD134) antibody, ivuxolimab, was used to treat the patients.

Study-wide results and limits: What antigens the expanded peripheral T cells recognized was never established.

The germline V gene encodes CDR1 LNHDA and CDR2 SQIVND (reference sequence). CDR3 length: 17 amino acids. V lost 5 bases, J lost 7 bases, and 14 bases stayed unmatched. About this clone itself: Antigen: not known.

Repertoires were generated with immunoSEQ multiplex PCR, while TCRdb's copy carries only in-frame clones and drops some. This table has approximately 50,000 clones, roughly 83% appearing once. Specimen: CD4+ or CD8+ T cells sorted from blood, collected in a trial of the OX40 agonist ivuxolimab. The rearrangement uses TRBV19 and TRBJ1-1; 12 bases are shared with TRBD1. This sequence was found in an adult with an advanced solid tumor such as melanoma, head and neck, liver or kidney cancer. The CDR3 nucleotides are TGTGCCAGTAGTGCGCACGGGGACAGGGGGCATCGGGGTGAAGCTTTCTTT. This sequence encodes CASSAHGDRGHRGEAFF.